Listed here are 10 T cell receptor beta chains from one sample, sequenced in a study of patients and donors after allogeneic stem cell transplantation. TCRdb analysed the RT-PCR reads with MiXCR anew, one entry per CDR3 protein. Seen here are approximately 210,000 distinct CDR3 sequences, around 41% observed once, and the top ten hold approximately 32%. Sequencing was carried out using blood, either unsorted or a sorted T cell fraction (not recorded which). Receptor source: a human donor who was either an allogeneic HSCT recipient or a stem cell or donor lymphocyte infusion donor (not recorded which). It is not recorded whose cells these are; they may come from a transplant donor.

This clonotype showed up just a few times. This chain connects TRBV4-3 to TRBJ1-1; 7 bases fit TRBD1. CDR3 length: 14 amino acids. CDR1 LGHNA and CDR2 YSLEER come from the germline V gene. V dropped 5 bases and J dropped 0; count of bases not matched to a gene: 3. CDR3 region: CASSSGTVNTEAFF. Here the CDR3 DNA reads TGCGCCAGCAGCTCCGGGACAGTGAACACTGAAGCTTTCTTT.

The chain employs TRBV12-3 or TRBV12-4 and TRBJ2-7; 7 bases align to TRBD1. The CDR3 consists of 14 residues. V dropped 6 bases and J dropped 5; count of bases not matched to a gene: 10. The CDR3 is CASRAGGTTNEQYF. In DNA, the CDR3 is TGTGCCAGCAGGGCAGGGGGTACCACCAACGAGCAGTACTTC.

The rearrangement uses TRBV25-1 and TRBJ1-6; 9 bases align to TRBD1. V lost 4 bases to trimming and J lost 7 bases; unmatched junction nucleotides: 8. This CDR3 is built from 16 residues. The germline CDR1 and CDR2 sequences are MGHDK and SYGVNS. The CDR3 DNA is TGTGCCAGCAGTGCCGTGGACAGGGGTTGGAATTCACCCCTCCACTTT. It is translated as CASSAVDRGWNSPLHF.

This clonotype was seen a handful of times. The chain combines TRBV30 with TRBJ1-3; D is perhaps TRBD1 (5 bases). The CDR3 runs 15 residues. Trimming cost V 0 bases and J 2 bases, with 11 bases left between them. The germline gives CDR1 GTSNPN, CDR2 SVGIG (reference sequence). CDR3 coding DNA: TGTGCCTGGAGTGTACCGGGGGTGACTGGAAACACCATATATTTT. Encoded protein: CAWSVPGVTGNTIYF. Full variable domain (missing parts from reference TRBV30 and TRBJ1-3): SQTIHQWPATLVQPVGSPLSLECTVEGTSNPNLYWYRQAAGRGLQLLFYSVGIGQISSEVPQNLSASRPQDRQFILSSKKLLLSDSGFYLCAWSVPGVTGNTIYFGEGSWLTVV.

The chain recombines TRBV4-3 with TRBJ1-2; D unresolved. The CDR3 spans 18 residues. Germline loops: CDR1 LGHNA, CDR2 YSLEER. The V end was cut by 3 bases, the J end by 0 bases, with 20 bases between. The CDR3 sequence: CASSHHTYYEPTNYGYTF. The CDR3 DNA reads as TGCGCCAGCAGCCATCACACCTATTACGAGCCCACTAACTATGGCTACACCTTC.

This clonotype was detected only a few times. This chain links TRBV10-3 with TRBJ1-5; weak D call: TRBD1 (5 bases). This CDR3 region has 15 residues. Germline CDR1 reads ENHRY; CDR2 reads SYGVKD. The V and J ends lost 6 bases and 3 bases respectively, with 15 bases between them. Written as DNA, the CDR3 is TGTGCCATCAGCTCGGACACGGGATTCAATCAGCCCCAGCATTTT. Translation: CAISSDTGFNQPQHF.

There are a few counts of this clonotype. The rearrangement links TRBV19 to TRBJ1-1; possibly TRBD1 for D (6 bases). V lost 4 bases to trimming and J lost 6 bases, with 15 bases between them. From germline, CDR1 is LNHDA and CDR2 SQIVND (reference sequence). There are 14 residues in the CDR3. CDR3 sequence reads: CASSTSEQGAEAFF. The DNA of the CDR3 is TGTGCCAGTAGTACATCGGAACAGGGAGCTGAAGCTTTCTTT.

The CDR3 region is CASSFRLTEAFF. The CDR3 DNA follows: TGTGCCAGCAGTTTTCGGCTCACTGAAGCTTTCTTT. The rearrangement links TRBV12-3 or TRBV12-4 to TRBJ1-1, with D hard to call. The CDR3 consists of 12 residues. Trimming left V 3 bases short and J 4 bases short, with 6 bases between.

This clonotype was counted a few times. J is TRBJ1-5 and V is TRBV6-5, with a weak D call TRBD1 (6 bases). Trimming cost V 8 bases and J 4 bases, with 15 bases left between them. The CDR3 runs 14 residues. Germline loops: CDR1 MNHEY, CDR2 SVGAGI. The CDR3 sequence is CASGVRGWNQPQHF. DNA for the CDR3: TGTGCCAGCGGGGTCAGGGGTTGGAATCAGCCCCAGCATTTT.

J is TRBJ1-1 and V is TRBV4-3; D may be TRBD1 (5 bases). The CDR3 runs 14 residues. V lost 1 base and J lost 3, with 9 bases in between. In germline, CDR1 is LGHNA, CDR2 YSLEER. The CDR3 nucleotides read TGCGCCAGCAGCCAAGGGGGACGGGACACTGAAGCTTTCTTT. Protein sequence: CASSQGGRDTEAFF.